These 20 T cell receptor beta chains were sequenced from one sample in a study of CD8 T cells in ankylosing spondylitis. TCRdb called the 5' RACE reads again in MiXCR, with one record for every CDR3 protein. The repertoire has around 210,000 distinct CDR3 sequences, over 7% of them found once; the top ten carry 4.8%. The material sequenced was blood, either unsorted or a sorted T cell fraction (not recorded which). The receptors derive from a female donor with ankylosing spondylitis or in good health (not recorded which).

At least ten counts were recorded for this clonotype. The chain employs TRBV4-2 and TRBJ2-1; D not resolved. Germline lookup yields CDR1 LGHNA and CDR2 YNFKEQ. Trimming pared 0 bases from V and 7 bases from J, leaving 4 bases between. There are 12 residues in the CDR3. CDR3 bases: TGTGCCAGCAGCCAAGATAGGAATGAGCAGTTCTTC. Protein: CASSQDRNEQFF.

The rearrangement joins TRBV30 to TRBJ2-2, with D perhaps TRBD1 or TRBD2 (6 bases each). Germline V gene lookup returns CDR1 GTSNPN and CDR2 SVGIG (reference sequence). The V gene lost 6 bases and the J gene lost 4 bases, with 15 bases spanning the gap. The CDR3 extends over 14 amino acids. The CDR3 here is CACLGGPGTGELFF. CDR3 DNA: TGTGCCTGCTTAGGGGGGCCGGGCACCGGGGAGCTGTTTTTT.

This clonotype was seen many times. The V and J genes are TRBV9 and TRBJ2-3; 16 positions match TRBD2. CDR1 SGDLS and CDR2 YYNGEE come from the germline V gene. The ends lost 4 bases at V and 1 base at J; junction bases unmatched: 15. The CDR3 has 21 amino acids. As DNA, the CDR3 is TGTGCCAGCAGCCCATGGGTCCCGGGACTAGCGGGAGGGCTCCGCACAGATACGCAGTATTTT. Amino acid sequence: CASSPWVPGLAGGLRTDTQYF.

This clonotype was recorded at least ten times. The chain's CDR3 is CASSQDPGAPAGELFF. CDR3 nucleotides: TGCGCCAGCAGCCAAGATCCGGGAGCCCCCGCCGGGGAGCTGTTTTTT. V is TRBV4-3 and J is TRBJ2-2; maybe TRBD2 (6 bases). The germline gives CDR1 LGHNA, CDR2 YSLEER. CDR3 length: 16 amino acids. Trimming cost V 0 bases and J 6 bases, with 14 bases left between them.

This clonotype has only a few counts. CDR3 in DNA: TGTGCCAGCAGCCATGGTGTGAACACTGAAGCTTTCTTT. This translates into CASSHGVNTEAFF. This chain connects TRBV11-3 to TRBJ1-1; no reliable D call. The CDR3 is 13 residues long. Trimming shortened V by 5 bases and J by 0 bases, and 7 bases separated the two germline ends. Germline CDR1 reads SGHNT; CDR2 reads YENEEA.

Comments on this clonotype: A read error may account for a junction end that differs from germline. This chain links TRBV7-2 with TRBJ2-7; 14 nucleotides match TRBD2. CDR1 and CDR2 from the germline V gene are SGHTA and FQGNSA. The CDR3 runs to 15 residues. This chain's CDR3 is CAGSLRLAGGSEQYF. DNA of the CDR3: TGTGCCGGCAGCCTACGACTAGCGGGAGGGAGCGAGCAGTACTTC.

This clonotype has a count of ten or more. CDR3 in amino acids: CASSPGQLLQETQYF. CDR3 DNA sequence: TGCGCCAGCAGCCCCGGACAGCTCTTACAAGAGACCCAGTACTTC. The V call is TRBV5-1, the J call TRBJ2-5, with TRBD1 as a possible D gene (6 bases). Trimming shortened V by 4 bases and J by 2 bases, and 15 bases separated the two germline ends. Germline V gene sequence: CDR1 SGHRS, CDR2 YFSETQ. The CDR3 totals 15 residues.

The chain uses TRBV7-2 and TRBJ2-7; D is ambiguous. The V gene lost 0 bases and the J gene lost 5 bases, with 11 bases spanning the gap. Germline V lookup: CDR1 SGHTA, CDR2 FQGNSA. This CDR3 has 14 amino acids. The CDR3 DNA follows: TGTGCCAGCAGCTTAGCCCCGGCTAGGAACGAGCAGTACTTC. Translating gives CASSLAPARNEQYF.

There are many counts of this clonotype. The chain employs TRBV19 and TRBJ2-5, with 7 bases that match TRBD2. Germline V lookup: CDR1 LNHDA, CDR2 SQIVND (reference sequence). The CDR3 has 16 amino acids. V trimming: 5 bases; J trimming: 4 bases; junction bases outside the gene matches: 13. Here the CDR3 DNA reads TGTGCCAGTAGTCCTAGCGGCCCCCAAGGTCGAGAGACCCAGTACTTC. Encoded protein: CASSPSGPQGRETQYF.

This clonotype was seen only a few times. This chain connects TRBV20-1 to TRBJ2-7, with D unresolved. Trimming stripped 5 bases from V and 0 bases from J, with 17 bases between. Germline CDR1 is DFQATT and CDR2 is SNEGSKA (reference sequence). This CDR3 region has 15 residues. The CDR3 loop reads CSAPVPGYTSYEQYF. As DNA, the CDR3 is TGCAGTGCTCCCGTCCCGGGTTACACCTCCTACGAGCAGTACTTC.

This clonotype was recorded at least ten times. In DNA form, the CDR3 reads TGCGCCAGCAGCTTGGCCACGGGACTAGCGGAATACAAGGATTACCAAGAGACCCAGTACTTC. It is translated as CASSLATGLAEYKDYQETQYF. The V gene is TRBV5-1, the J gene TRBJ2-5; 11 bases line up with TRBD2. The V gene's germline CDR1 is SGHRS and CDR2 YFSETQ. The J segment lost 0 bases and the V segment lost 0 bases, leaving 16 bases of the junction unmatched. The CDR3 runs to 21 residues.

This clonotype came up many times. The chain employs TRBV12-3 or TRBV12-4 and TRBJ2-4; 7 nucleotides agree with TRBD1. The CDR3 runs to 14 residues. After removal of 6 bases from V and 8 bases from J, the junction contained 10 bases not matched to a gene. The CDR3 is CASRSDRAVDIQYF. In DNA, the CDR3 is TGTGCCAGCAGATCCGACAGGGCGGTGGACATTCAGTACTTC.

This clonotype has at least ten counts. The chain has TRBV7-2 and TRBJ2-3, with 11 nucleotides matching TRBD1. Germline values: CDR1 SGHTA, CDR2 FQGNSA. The CDR3 runs to 15 residues. V trimming: 3 bases; J trimming: 4 bases; junction bases outside the gene matches: 3. The CDR3 protein is CASSLAGQGADTQYF. In DNA form, the CDR3 reads TGTGCCAGCAGCTTGGCGGGACAGGGGGCAGATACGCAGTATTTT.

Of note for this clonotype: A much larger clone sits a single nucleotide away, making a read error possible. The chain joins TRBV12-3 or TRBV12-4 to TRBJ2-5, with D possibly matching TRBD1 (5 bases). This CDR3 has 13 residues. Here the CDR3 reads CASSFAGKEAQYF. In DNA, the CDR3 is TGTGCCAGCAGTTTCGCAGGGAAAGAGGCCCAGTACTTC.

This clonotype was detected many times. The rearrangement uses TRBV12-3 or TRBV12-4 and TRBJ2-1; D perhaps matches TRBD1 (5 bases). V gave up 4 bases and J gave up 10 bases, with 20 bases separating them. The CDR3 is made up of 15 amino acids. The CDR3 DNA follows: TGTGCCAGCAGTTCAGGGTCGACCCTTCGAGTCGAGCAGTTCTTC. This gives the protein CASSSGSTLRVEQFF.

V and J are TRBV12-3 or TRBV12-4 and TRBJ2-3; D could derive from TRBD1 or TRBD2 (6 bases each). Trimming removed 7 bases from V and 6 bases from J, with 17 bases in between. This CDR3 region has 14 residues. The CDR3 nucleotides read TGTGCCAGCACCCCCTCAGGGGCGGGGGATACGCAGTATTTT. Its translation: CASTPSGAGDTQYF.

This clonotype has at least ten counts. The genes are TRBV29-1 and TRBJ2-1; unclear D gene. The CDR3 spans 10 residues. CDR1 is SQVTM and CDR2 is ANQGSEA in the germline V gene. Trimming took 7 bases from V and 7 from J, leaving 8 bases between them. Here the CDR3 DNA reads TGCAGCGCCACTCAGAATGAGCAGTTCTTC. This translates into CSATQNEQFF.

For this clonotype: This may be a read error: a much more frequent sequence differs by one nucleotide. This chain joins TRBV7-8 and TRBJ2-7; a weak D match, TRBD1 (6 bases). Germline V gene lookup returns CDR1 SGHVS and CDR2 FQNEAQ. CDR3 size: 15 residues. Trimming cost V 5 bases and J 4 bases, with 18 bases left between them. This CDR3 is CASSVMRGWGYEQYF. CDR3 coding DNA: TGTGCCAGCAGCGTCATGAGGGGGTGGGGATACGAGCAGTACTTC.

In its sample, this clonotype was seen many times. This chain joins TRBV7-9 and TRBJ1-3; D unresolved. The V end lost 7 bases, the J end lost 7 bases, and 17 bases lay between the germline ends. The CDR3 extends over 14 amino acids. Germline V CDR1 and CDR2: SEHNR, FQNEAQ (reference sequence). CDR3 sequence reads: CASTIGVSGNTIYF. The CDR3 bases are TGTGCCAGCACCATTGGAGTCTCCGGGAACACCATATATTTT.

This clonotype was recorded many times. The chain uses TRBV6-1 and TRBJ2-1; D gene uncertain. The CDR3 has 11 residues. Trimming cost V 3 bases and J 12 bases, with 9 bases left between them. From germline, CDR1 is MNHNS and CDR2 SASEGT. The CDR3 here is CASSERPGQFF. In DNA, the CDR3 is TGTGCCAGCAGTGAGAGACCAGGGCAGTTCTTC.